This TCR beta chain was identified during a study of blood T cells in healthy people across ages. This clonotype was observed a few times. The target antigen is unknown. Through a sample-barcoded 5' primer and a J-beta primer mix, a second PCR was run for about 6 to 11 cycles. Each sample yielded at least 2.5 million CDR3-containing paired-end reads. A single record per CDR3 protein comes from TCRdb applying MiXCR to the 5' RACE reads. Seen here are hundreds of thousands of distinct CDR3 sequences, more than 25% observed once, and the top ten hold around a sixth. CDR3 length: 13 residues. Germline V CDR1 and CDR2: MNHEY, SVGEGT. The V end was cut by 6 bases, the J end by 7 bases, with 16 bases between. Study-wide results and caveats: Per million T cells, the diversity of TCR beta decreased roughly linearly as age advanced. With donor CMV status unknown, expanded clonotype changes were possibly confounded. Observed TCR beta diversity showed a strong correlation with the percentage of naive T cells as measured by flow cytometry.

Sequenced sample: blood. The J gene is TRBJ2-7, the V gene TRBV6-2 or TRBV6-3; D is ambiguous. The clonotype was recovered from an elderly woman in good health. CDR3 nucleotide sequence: TGTGCCAGCAGGATGGTCGGGCACAATGAGCAGTACTTC. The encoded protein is CASRMVGHNEQYF.